The 18 T cell receptor beta chains below all came from one sample that was sequenced in a study of PD-L1 blockade in urothelial cancer. The data were produced by immunoSEQ multiplex PCR, yet TCRdb's version contains in-frame clones alone and is incomplete. Here the sample spans roughly 24,000 clones, 90% to 95% being singletons. The time point here: peripheral blood 6 weeks after treatment start. The source material was PBMCs, sampled around atezolizumab (anti-PD-L1) treatment. The receptors derive from a woman between 55 and 75 years old with urothelial cancer.

This chain joins TRBV9 and TRBJ2-1; 9 bases fit TRBD2. The CDR3 has 17 residues. Germline V lookup: CDR1 SGDLS, CDR2 YYNGEE. The V gene end was trimmed by 4 bases and the J gene end by 6 bases; junction bases not matched to a gene: 14. The CDR3 region is CASSPLGLAGWGNEQFF. CDR3 nucleotide sequence: TGTGCCAGCAGCCCCCTGGGGCTAGCGGGATGGGGCAATGAGCAGTTCTTC.

This chain uses TRBV10-3 with TRBJ1-1; 7 bases fit TRBD1. V lost 6 bases and J lost 0; bases outside the gene matches: 4. Germline CDR1 reads ENHRY; CDR2 reads SYGVKD. This CDR3 is built from 14 residues. In DNA form, the CDR3 reads TGTGCCATCAGGGGGACAGCTATGAACACTGAAGCTTTCTTT. Its protein is CAIRGTAMNTEAFF.

The genes are TRBV27 and TRBJ2-1; 12 bases fit TRBD2. Germline assignment: CDR1 MNHEY and CDR2 SMNVEV (reference sequence). The CDR3 spans 16 residues. V lost 8 bases and J lost 7; bases outside the gene matches: 12. The CDR3 reads CASRIQTSGRMNEQFF. CDR3 DNA: TGTGCCAGCCGTATCCAAACTAGCGGGAGGATGAATGAGCAGTTCTTC.

The chain has TRBV19 and TRBJ1-1; 7 bases match TRBD1. Trimming at V came to 4 bases and at J to 3 bases, leaving 5 bases not matched to a gene. CDR1 LNHDA and CDR2 SQIVND come from the germline V gene (reference sequence). CDR3 length: 14 residues. CDR3 in amino acids: CASSTRQGYTEAFF. The DNA for the CDR3 is TGTGCCAGTAGTACCCGACAGGGTTACACTGAAGCTTTCTTT.

The chain has TRBV19 and TRBJ2-7, with D possibly TRBD1 on 5 matching bases. The CDR3 loop spans 13 amino acids. The V gene's germline CDR1 is LNHDA and CDR2 SQIVND (reference sequence). Trimming removed 1 base at V and 7 bases at J, with 11 bases between. CDR3 sequence reads: CASSIGQGTEQYF. The CDR3 DNA follows: TGTGCCAGTAGTATAGGGCAGGGAACTGAGCAGTACTTC.

This chain joins TRBV18 and TRBJ1-2, with TRBD1 matching over 7 bases. The CDR3 is 16 residues long. CDR1 and CDR2 (germline): KGHSH, LQKENI. Trimming at V came to 3 bases and at J to 5 bases, leaving 12 bases not matched to a gene. The CDR3 DNA is TGTGCCAGCTCACCCCTTCCGGGACAGACTCTTTATGGCTACACCTTC. Translated, it gives CASSPLPGQTLYGYTF.

The genes are TRBV6-4 and TRBJ1-6, with 10 bases identical to TRBD1. V lost 6 bases, J lost 7 bases, and 6 bases stayed unmatched. This CDR3 has 15 residues. In germline, CDR1 is MRHNA, CDR2 SNTAGT. This CDR3 is CASSLGQGPNSPLHF. The CDR3 DNA reads TGTGCCAGCAGCCTGGGACAGGGGCCCAATTCACCCCTCCACTTT.

This chain links TRBV9 with TRBJ1-6, with a weak D call TRBD1 (6 bases). The CDR3 is made up of 15 amino acids. Trimming pared 0 bases from V and 9 bases from J, leaving 13 bases between. The germline V gene has CDR1 SGDLS and CDR2 YYNGEE. The CDR3 sequence: CASSVDGVGGSPLHF. In DNA form, the CDR3 reads TGTGCCAGCAGCGTAGATGGGGTAGGGGGTTCACCCCTCCACTTT.

V and J are TRBV5-5 and TRBJ1-2; 10 nucleotides align to TRBD1. CDR3 length: 16 residues. Germline CDR1 is SGHKS and CDR2 is YYEKEE (reference sequence). The V segment lost 4 bases and the J segment 0 bases; nucleotides outside the gene matches: 6. The CDR3 is CASSTTGGSANYGYTF. Written as DNA, the CDR3 is TGTGCCAGCAGCACGACAGGGGGCAGTGCTAACTATGGCTACACCTTC.

The rearrangement links TRBV5-4 to TRBJ2-1; 15 bases line up with TRBD2. CDR3 size: 18 residues. CDR1 and CDR2 from the germline V gene are SGHNT and YYREEE (reference sequence). The V gene end was trimmed by 3 bases and the J gene end by 7 bases; junction bases not matched to a gene: 11. The DNA for the CDR3 is TGTGCCAGCAGCTCCGGACTAGCGGGAGGGCCTTCTGGAAATGAGCAGTTCTTC. Protein sequence: CASSSGLAGGPSGNEQFF.

This sequence joins TRBV6-5 and TRBJ1-3; D possibly corresponds to TRBD1 (6 bases). Trimming cost V 5 bases and J 4 bases, with 15 bases left between them. Germline assignment: CDR1 MNHEY and CDR2 SVGAGI. This CDR3 contains 15 residues. DNA for the CDR3: TGTGCCAGCAGTCTACAGGGCTTTGGCGGAAACACCATATATTTT. This codes for CASSLQGFGGNTIYF.

The chain carries TRBV11-1 and TRBJ2-7; 9 bases agree with TRBD2. The CDR3 consists of 17 residues. V was clipped by 6 bases and J by 0 bases; unmatched bases: 12. Germline CDR1 is SGHAT and CDR2 is FQDESV (reference sequence). CDR3 region: CASSSGQSGGSSYEQYF. CDR3 DNA sequence: TGTGCCAGCAGTTCCGGGCAAAGCGGGGGGAGCTCCTACGAGCAGTACTTC.

This chain uses TRBV7-2 with TRBJ2-7; tentative D call: TRBD1 (5 bases). Trimming took 1 base from V and 0 from J, leaving 7 bases between them. The CDR3 runs 14 residues. Germline CDR1 is SGHTA and CDR2 is FQGNSA. CDR3 protein: CASSLGTNSYEQYF. The DNA of the CDR3 is TGTGCCAGCAGCTTAGGGACAAACTCCTACGAGCAGTACTTC. Supplemented by reference TRBV7-2 and TRBJ2-7, the full variable domain reads GAGVSQSPSNKVTEKGKDVELRCDPISGHTALYWYRQSLGQGLEFLIYFQGNSAPDKSGLPSDRFSAERTGGSVSTLTIQRTQQEDSAVYLCASSLGTNSYEQYFGPGTRLTVT.

The gene calls are TRBV15 and TRBJ2-1; 7 bases line up with TRBD1. The germline CDR1 and CDR2 sequences are LNHNV and YYDKDF (reference sequence). The length of the CDR3 is 17 residues. V gave up 0 bases and J gave up 3 bases; unmatched junction bases: 8. The CDR3 protein is CATSRDRGDSYYNEQFF. CDR3 DNA sequence: TGTGCCACCAGCAGAGATCGAGGGGACAGCTACTACAATGAGCAGTTCTTC.

The chain is built from TRBV6-6 and TRBJ1-3; 9 bases are shared with TRBD1. This CDR3 contains 15 residues. The ends lost 7 bases at V and 4 bases at J; junction bases unmatched: 8. The germline CDR1 and CDR2 sequences are MNHNY and SVGAGI (reference sequence). CDR3 bases: TGTGCCAGCACGACCGCCGGGACAGGGGGAAACACCATATATTTT. This encodes CASTTAGTGGNTIYF.

The V gene is TRBV28, the J gene TRBJ1-5, with TRBD1 identical over 10 bases. V was clipped by 4 bases and J by 9 bases; unmatched bases: 12. This CDR3 comprises 16 residues. In germline, CDR1 is MDHEN, CDR2 SYDVKM. Here the CDR3 reads CASSSPPGQGGRPQHF. DNA of the CDR3: TGTGCCAGCAGTTCCCCCCCTGGACAGGGGGGAAGGCCCCAGCATTTT.

The chain joins TRBV28 to TRBJ2-4, with 7 positions matching TRBD1. The CDR3 has 13 residues. Trimming removed 6 bases from V and 4 bases from J; junction bases left unmatched: 3. Germline V gene data show CDR1 as MDHEN and CDR2 as SYDVKM. The CDR3 loop reads CASRDRAKNIQYF. In DNA, the CDR3 is TGTGCCAGCAGAGACAGGGCAAAAAACATTCAGTACTTC.

The V gene is TRBV29-1, the J gene TRBJ1-1, with D uncertain. This CDR3 comprises 12 residues. Germline V gene data show CDR1 as SQVTM and CDR2 as ANQGSEA. Trimming removed 3 bases from V and 0 bases from J, with 5 bases in between. The CDR3 loop reads CSVEGMNTEAFF. The CDR3, as DNA: TGCAGCGTTGAGGGCATGAACACTGAAGCTTTCTTT.